Listed here are 13 T cell receptor beta chains from one sample, sequenced in a study of a mutant IDH1 vaccine in newly diagnosed glioma. The table came from immunoSEQ multiplex PCR; TCRdb's copy has only in-frame clones and leaves some out. The sample has 30,000 or so clones, 75% to 90% seen once. Time point specified: baseline, week 1 (first vaccination visit). Noted treatment: pre-vaccination baseline after standard-of-care therapy. The sequences come from PBMCs, collected from a glioma patient treated with radiotherapy, temozolomide or both. Receptors originate from a woman aged 40-49 years with glioma.

This sequence joins TRBV18 and TRBJ2-5; 7 nucleotides agree with TRBD1. This CDR3 has 15 residues. Germline V gene sequence: CDR1 KGHSH, CDR2 LQKENI. The trim removed 3 bases at V and 3 bases at J, leaving 7 bases unmatched. CDR3 residues: CASSPQGGSEETQYF. In nucleotides, the CDR3 is TGTGCCAGCTCACCTCAAGGGGGCAGTGAAGAGACCCAGTACTTC.

The chain joins TRBV30 to TRBJ2-1, with 8 nucleotides matching TRBD2. This CDR3 is built from 16 residues. The germline gives CDR1 GTSNPN, CDR2 SVGIG (reference sequence). V lost 0 bases to trimming and J lost 7 bases; unmatched junction nucleotides: 11. CDR3 amino acids: CAWSVAGASRKNEQFF. The CDR3 DNA is TGTGCCTGGAGTGTAGCGGGGGCTAGCCGTAAAAATGAGCAGTTCTTC.

The rearrangement uses TRBV19 and TRBJ2-2, with a possible D match to TRBD2 (5 bases). There are 12 residues in the CDR3. The ends were cut back, 3 bases at V and 8 bases at J, with 7 bases in the middle. CDR1 and CDR2 from the germline V gene are LNHDA and SQIVND (reference sequence). The CDR3 region is CASSIRRGELFF. CDR3 sequence (DNA): TGTGCCAGTAGTATTCGGAGGGGGGAGCTGTTTTTT.

This chain links TRBV4-3 with TRBJ2-1; 7 bases fit TRBD2. This CDR3 is 18 amino acids long. Germline lookup yields CDR1 LGHNA and CDR2 YSLEER. V trimming: 0 bases; J trimming: 3 bases; junction bases outside the gene matches: 11. The CDR3 here is CASSQDRTRGDLYNEQFF. The CDR3 DNA reads as TGCGCCAGCAGCCAAGATCGCACTCGGGGGGACCTCTACAATGAGCAGTTCTTC.

This chain links TRBV5-1 with TRBJ2-1; TRBD2 aligns across 8 bases. The length of the CDR3 is 16 residues. CDR1 and CDR2 from the germline V gene are SGHRS and YFSETQ. V shed 1 base and J 6 bases; nucleotides not matched to a gene: 9. The CDR3 DNA reads as TGCGCCAGCAGCTTGAGGCGGGAGGCCCTACCCAATGAGCAGTTCTTC. Protein: CASSLRREALPNEQFF.

The chain recombines TRBV6-5 with TRBJ1-1; D gene unclear. Trimming cost V 5 bases and J 6 bases, with 16 bases left between them. Germline lookup yields CDR1 MNHEY and CDR2 SVGAGI. This CDR3 has 14 residues. CDR3: CASSPQFPNPEAFF. CDR3 DNA sequence: TGTGCCAGCAGTCCACAATTCCCCAACCCTGAAGCTTTCTTT.

The J gene is TRBJ1-1, the V gene TRBV4-1; 7 bases are a match to TRBD1. CDR3 length: 15 amino acids. Unmatched junction bases numbered 5, after V lost 3 bases and J lost 1 base. Germline V gene lookup returns CDR1 MGHRA and CDR2 YSYEKL. CDR3: CASSQQGVWNTEAFF. The CDR3 coding sequence is TGCGCCAGCAGCCAGCAGGGGGTATGGAACACTGAAGCTTTCTTT.

The chain is built from TRBV7-2 and TRBJ1-5; 7 bases are a match to TRBD1. The V and J ends lost 2 bases and 10 bases, in that order; junction bases with no gene match: 8. Germline CDR1 is SGHTA and CDR2 is FQGNSA. This CDR3 spans 14 amino acids. CDR3 DNA: TGTGCCAGCAGCTTAACGACAGGGAACGGTCCCCAGCATTTT. Amino acids: CASSLTTGNGPQHF.

This clone appeared a few times. V and J are TRBV18 and TRBJ1-4; no clear D gene. Germline V gene lookup returns CDR1 KGHSH and CDR2 LQKENI. The length of the CDR3 is 13 residues. Deletions cut 3 bases from V and 5 bases from J, with 7 bases between. The CDR3: CASSPGENEKLFF. CDR3 nucleotides: TGTGCCAGCTCACCGGGCGAGAATGAAAAACTGTTTTTT.

The chain is built from TRBV7-9 and TRBJ2-6; D is unclear. CDR3 length equals 16 residues. The V end lost 6 bases, the J end lost 2 bases, and 14 bases lay between the germline ends. In germline, CDR1 is SEHNR, CDR2 FQNEAQ (reference sequence). The CDR3 nucleotides read TGTGCCAGCAGTTTCTTAGAGATCCCTGGGGCCAACGTCCTGACTTTC. Translation gives CASSFLEIPGANVLTF.

The CDR3 DNA is TGTGCCTGGGACAGGGAAAAGAGTGAAGCTTTCTTT. This gives the protein CAWDREKSEAFF. V and J are TRBV30 and TRBJ1-1; TRBD1 agrees at 7 bases. The length of the CDR3 is 12 residues. The V segment lost 5 bases and the J segment 7 bases; nucleotides outside the gene matches: 7. The germline V gene has CDR1 GTSNPN and CDR2 SVGIG (reference sequence).

The J gene is TRBJ1-1, the V gene TRBV19, with unresolved D. The CDR3 sequence is 12 residues long. Trimming removed 9 bases at V and 1 base at J, with 9 bases between. Germline CDR1 and CDR2: LNHDA and SQIVND (reference sequence). The CDR3 reads CASRFRNTEAFF. In DNA, the CDR3 is TGTGCCAGCAGGTTTCGGAACACTGAAGCTTTCTTT.

The chain employs TRBV7-8 and TRBJ2-7, with 8 positions matching TRBD1. V lost 5 bases, J lost 3 bases, and 9 bases stayed unmatched. CDR1 and CDR2 from the germline V gene are SGHVS and FQNEAQ. The CDR3 consists of 15 residues. The chain's CDR3 is CASSLLTGVNYEQYF. The CDR3 DNA sequence: TGTGCCAGCAGCCTCCTGACAGGGGTAAACTACGAGCAGTACTTC.